Listed here are 24 T cell receptor beta chains from one sample, sequenced in a study of CD8+CD57+ T cells in acquired aplastic anemia. Genomic DNA provided the template from which TCR beta VDJ and CDR3 profiles were obtained. TCRdb re-derived calls from the reads in MiXCR, one entry per CDR3 protein. This table has 120,000 or so distinct CDR3 sequences, approximately 61% appearing once. Sequencing involved patients with CD8+CD57+ cell expansion previously shown by flow cytometry. Sequenced sample: sorted CD4+, CD8+, or CD8+CD57+ T cells (not recorded which) from PBMCs. The receptors were sampled from a human donor with aplastic anemia.

This clonotype occurred many times. The chain uses TRBV4-3 and TRBJ1-6; no clear D. Germline assignment: CDR1 LGHNA and CDR2 YSLEER. The CDR3 is made up of 17 amino acids. The V and J ends lost 0 bases and 0 bases respectively, with 9 bases between them. CDR3 residues: CASSQEVSSSYNSPLHF. The CDR3 DNA reads TGCGCCAGCAGCCAAGAGGTTTCGAGCTCCTATAATTCACCCCTCCACTTT.

The V and J genes are TRBV9 and TRBJ1-2; perhaps TRBD1 as D (5 bases). The CDR3 runs to 14 residues. Trimming stripped 4 bases from V and 4 bases from J, with 14 bases between. Germline values: CDR1 SGDLS, CDR2 YYNGEE. The CDR3 sequence: CASSSQQDPYGYTF. In DNA, the CDR3 is TGTGCCAGCAGCTCGCAACAGGACCCCTATGGCTACACCTTC. The variable domain in full, completed from reference TRBV9 and TRBJ1-2, reads DSGVTQTPKHLITATGQRVTLRCSPRSGDLSVYWYQQSLDQGLQFLIQYYNGEERAKGNILERFSAQQFPDLHSELNLSSLELGDSALYFCASSSQQDPYGYTFGSGTRLTVV.

The chain joins TRBV29-1 to TRBJ2-3; TRBD2 agrees at 9 bases. After removal of 4 bases from V and 2 bases from J, the junction contained 7 bases not matched to a gene. The CDR3 extends over 15 amino acids. The germline CDR1 and CDR2 sequences are SQVTM and ANQGSEA. DNA for the CDR3: TGCAGCGTTGTAAGACTAGCGGTAATCACAGATACGCAGTATTTT. Residues: CSVVRLAVITDTQYF.

The J gene is TRBJ1-2, the V gene TRBV24-1; the D is unclear. V lost 4 bases, J lost 4 bases, and 9 bases lay in between. CDR3 size: 13 residues. From germline, CDR1 is KGHDR and CDR2 SFDVKD. CDR3 nucleotide sequence: TGTGCCACCAGTGAAGTGAATGGCTATGGCTACACCTTC. Amino acid sequence: CATSEVNGYGYTF.

In this sample, this clonotype turned up a few times. The chain uses TRBV10-3 and TRBJ2-7, with 8 positions matching TRBD1. The J segment lost 0 bases and the V segment lost 7 bases, leaving 5 bases of the junction unmatched. In germline, CDR1 is ENHRY, CDR2 SYGVKD. The CDR3 spans 14 residues. CDR3 in amino acids: CAITAGTGSYEQYF. CDR3 bases: TGTGCCATCACCGCCGGGACAGGCTCCTACGAGCAGTACTTC.

In its sample, this clonotype was seen once. The chain carries TRBV7-3 and TRBJ2-1, with 15 nucleotides matching TRBD2. Germline trimming cut 5 bases from V and 8 bases from J; bases unmatched to any gene: 4. Germline CDR1 SGHTA, CDR2 FQGTGA. The CDR3 contains 15 residues. The CDR3 reads CASSPGLAGGYEQFF. The CDR3 nucleotides are TGTGCCAGCAGCCCGGGACTAGCGGGAGGATATGAGCAGTTCTTC.

This chain links TRBV20-1 with TRBJ2-5; D is perhaps TRBD2 (5 bases). Germline V gene lookup returns CDR1 DFQATT and CDR2 SNEGSKA (reference sequence). CDR3 length: 13 amino acids. V was cut by 5 bases and J by 5 bases, with 15 bases left in between. The CDR3 DNA sequence: TGCAGTGCTTATGACTACCGTGGGGAGACCCAGTACTTC. This encodes CSAYDYRGETQYF.

Turning to this clonotype: This may be a read error, as it is one base from a much larger clone. The gene calls are TRBV7-9 and TRBJ1-2; D is uncertain. Trimming removed 6 bases at V and 7 bases at J, with 9 bases between. From germline, CDR1 is SEHNR and CDR2 FQNEAQ (reference sequence). The CDR3 has 11 residues. The CDR3 DNA sequence: TGTGCCAGCAGTATCGATTGTGGCTACACCTTC. Protein: CASSIDCGYTF. The full variable domain, completed using reference TRBV7-9 and TRBJ1-2, is DTGVSQNPRHKITKRGQNVTFRCDPISEHNRLYWYRQTLGQGPEFLTYFQNEAQLEKSRLLSDRFSAERPKGSFSTLEIQRTEQGDSAMYLCASSIDCGYTFGSGTRLTVV.

This clonotype was found many times. V and J are TRBV20-1 and TRBJ2-5, with D possibly being TRBD2 (6 bases). V was trimmed by 8 bases and J by 5 bases, leaving 24 bases between them. Germline CDR1 DFQATT, CDR2 SNEGSKA (reference sequence). The CDR3 sequence is 15 residues long. The CDR3 loop is CSPGTHESLRETQYF. DNA of the CDR3: TGCAGTCCAGGGACTCACGAAAGCCTCAGGGAGACCCAGTACTTC.

The chain joins TRBV5-4 to TRBJ1-2, with 7 bases matching TRBD1. The V and J ends lost 3 bases and 2 bases, in that order; junction bases with no gene match: 7. This CDR3 contains 15 residues. Germline assignment: CDR1 SGHNT and CDR2 YYREEE (reference sequence). The CDR3 region is CASSSPSTGNYGYTF. The CDR3, as DNA: TGTGCCAGCAGCTCCCCTTCGACAGGGAACTATGGCTACACCTTC.

Notes on this clonotype: A single base separates this from a much larger clone, so it may be a read error. Because it lacks the conserved phenylalanine or tryptophan at the end, this CDR3 is likely a read error. The chain employs TRBV11-2 and TRBJ2-7, with a tentative D call TRBD2 (6 bases). Germline V gives CDR1 SGHAT, CDR2 FQNNGV. The V end was cut by 6 bases, the J end by 9 bases, with 21 bases between. The CDR3 totals 14 residues. CDR3 loop: CASSQPGALRGQYS. The DNA of the CDR3 is TGTGCCAGCAGTCAACCGGGAGCCCTACGGGGGCAGTACTCC.

This clonotype was found once. The genes are TRBV7-8 and TRBJ2-3; TRBD2 matches at 7 bases. The CDR3 covers 14 residues. The trim removed 5 bases at V and 4 bases at J, leaving 6 bases unmatched. Germline V gene data show CDR1 as SGHVS and CDR2 as FQNEAQ. DNA of the CDR3: TGTGCCAGCAGCCATCGCCGGGGGGCAGATACGCAGTATTTT. Its translation is CASSHRRGADTQYF.

V usage is TRBV20-1 and J usage is TRBJ2-3, with D possibly TRBD1 on 6 matching bases. V lost 0 bases to trimming and J lost 0 bases, with 16 bases between them. Germline V lookup: CDR1 DFQATT, CDR2 SNEGSKA (reference sequence). This CDR3 comprises 17 residues. For the CDR3, the DNA is TGCAGTGCTAGAGATGGCGCAGGGGACGCTAGCACAGATACGCAGTATTTT. Protein sequence: CSARDGAGDASTDTQYF.

The chain recombines TRBV2 with TRBJ2-7; 9 bases match TRBD1. The V segment lost 4 bases and the J segment 6 bases; nucleotides outside the gene matches: 4. Per the germline V gene, CDR1 is SNHLY and CDR2 is FYNNEI. The CDR3 is made up of 13 amino acids. CDR3 loop: CASSVGDRVEQYF. The CDR3 DNA follows: TGTGCCAGCAGTGTGGGGGACAGGGTCGAGCAGTACTTC.

V usage is TRBV2 and J usage is TRBJ2-2; TRBD1 might be the D (5 bases). The CDR3 has 15 residues. CDR1 is SNHLY, CDR2 FYNNEI, per germline. The V end lost 3 bases, the J end lost 6 bases, and 14 bases lay between the germline ends. The CDR3 is CASSEVDSNSGELFF. As DNA, the CDR3 is TGTGCCAGCAGTGAGGTTGACAGCAACTCCGGGGAGCTGTTTTTT.

The sample holds a few counts of this clonotype. The chain has TRBV10-3 and TRBJ2-1; D is unresolved. V lost 3 bases to trimming and J lost 9 bases, with 9 bases between them. There are 12 residues in the CDR3. Germline V gives CDR1 ENHRY, CDR2 SYGVKD. The CDR3 reads CAISEERGEQFF. CDR3 DNA sequence: TGTGCCATCAGTGAAGAACGCGGTGAGCAGTTCTTC.

In this sample, this clonotype turned up many times. The V gene is TRBV13, the J gene TRBJ2-5; 10 bases map to TRBD2. V lost 3 bases to trimming and J lost 5 bases; unmatched junction nucleotides: 6. The CDR3 contains 15 residues. The germline CDR1 and CDR2 sequences are PRHDT and FYEKMQ (reference sequence). The CDR3 here is CASSFRLAGVETQYF. CDR3 in DNA: TGTGCCAGCAGCTTTAGGCTAGCGGGGGTCGAGACCCAGTACTTC.

This clonotype was counted between two and nine times. V usage is TRBV4-1 and J usage is TRBJ2-1; D is ambiguous. There are 14 residues in the CDR3. Between the trimmed V and J ends, which lost 8 bases and 0 bases, there was a span of 11 bases. The germline gives CDR1 MGHRA, CDR2 YSYEKL. CDR3 in DNA: TGCGCCAGCCGGACCGAGAGCTCCTACAATGAGCAGTTCTTC. Translating it yields CASRTESSYNEQFF.

The gene calls are TRBV15 and TRBJ2-5; TRBD1 agrees at 9 bases. The CDR3 is made up of 13 amino acids. V lost 8 bases and J lost 2; bases outside the gene matches: 3. CDR1 is LNHNV and CDR2 is YYDKDF in the germline V gene (reference sequence). In nucleotides, the CDR3 is TGTGCCACCGGGACAGGGAGGCAAGAGACCCAGTACTTC. Its protein is CATGTGRQETQYF. The variable domain in full, with the rest retrieved from reference TRBV15 and TRBJ2-5, is DAMVIQNPRYQVTQFGKPVTLSCSQTLNHNVMYWYQQKSSQAPKLLFHYYDKDFNNEADTPDNFQSRRPNTSFCFLDIRSPGLGDTAMYLCATGTGRQETQYFGPGTRLLVL.

This chain links TRBV10-3 with TRBJ2-5; D may be TRBD1 (5 bases). Deletions cut 3 bases from V and 5 bases from J, with 10 bases between. Germline V lookup: CDR1 ENHRY, CDR2 SYGVKD. The length of the CDR3 is 13 residues. Here the CDR3 reads CAISDGARETQYF. In DNA, the CDR3 is TGTGCCATCAGTGATGGGGCCCGGGAGACCCAGTACTTC.

This clonotype was observed many times. This chain joins TRBV24-1 and TRBJ2-5, with a tentative D call TRBD1 (5 bases). Germline CDR1 KGHDR, CDR2 SFDVKD. The V end was cut by 4 bases, the J end by 4 bases, with 21 bases between. This CDR3 has 17 amino acids. CDR3 DNA sequence: TGTGCCACCAGTGACACCCCCCCAGGGCATGTGAGAGAGACCCAGTACTTC. Protein: CATSDTPPGHVRETQYF.

This clonotype was seen at least ten times. The chain uses TRBV9 and TRBJ2-1; 9 bases align to TRBD2. V lost 0 bases to trimming and J lost 6 bases; unmatched junction nucleotides: 4. The CDR3 is 15 residues long. Germline lookup yields CDR1 SGDLS and CDR2 YYNGEE. The CDR3 DNA is TGTGCCAGCAGCGTAGGCGGGGGGGCGGGCAATGAGCAGTTCTTC. This translates into CASSVGGGAGNEQFF. The entire variable domain, with the rest obtained from reference TRBV9 and TRBJ2-1, is as follows: DSGVTQTPKHLITATGQRVTLRCSPRSGDLSVYWYQQSLDQGLQFLIQYYNGEERAKGNILERFSAQQFPDLHSELNLSSLELGDSALYFCASSVGGGAGNEQFFGPGTRLTVL.

V gene TRBV19 combines with J gene TRBJ2-7; D is undetermined. Trimming pared 10 bases from V and 2 bases from J, leaving 9 bases between. Germline V CDR1 and CDR2: LNHDA, SQIVND (reference sequence). The CDR3 extends over 11 amino acids. This chain's CDR3 is CATATPYEQYF. The CDR3 bases are TGTGCCACCGCGACCCCCTACGAGCAGTACTTC.

This clonotype was counted between two and nine times. This rearrangement joins TRBV10-3 to TRBJ2-1; D may be TRBD2 (7 bases). The CDR3 length is 16 residues. Germline loops: CDR1 ENHRY, CDR2 SYGVKD. The germline V and J ends were trimmed by 0 bases and 4 bases, with 13 bases remaining between them. DNA for the CDR3: TGTGCCATCAGTGAGTCGCGGGGGCCACGGTACAATGAGCAGTTCTTC. Translation gives CAISESRGPRYNEQFF.